These 10 T cell receptor beta chains were sequenced from one sample in a study of neurological immune-mediated disorders. One entry per CDR3 protein, called by TCRdb with MiXCR from the 5' RACE reads. Seen here are about 79,000 distinct CDR3 sequences, about 14% observed once, and the top ten hold under 7%. Material for sequencing was PBMCs. The receptor source for this set is a woman aged 50 to 60 in good health.

This clonotype was counted ten times or more. This chain links TRBV28 with TRBJ2-5; no definite D call. Germline-derived CDR1 and CDR2 are MDHEN and SYDVKM. The CDR3 covers 11 residues. The V and J ends lost 5 bases and 9 bases respectively, with 10 bases between them. For the CDR3, the DNA is TGTGCCAGCAGTCCACAAGGAGCCCAGTACTTC. Amino acids: CASSPQGAQYF.

As for this clonotype: A much larger clone is a single base away; this may be a read error. This chain's CDR3 is CVTSERISTDTQYF. CDR3 nucleotide sequence: TGTGTCACCAGTGAGAGGATTAGCACAGATACGCAGTATTTT. This sequence joins TRBV24-1 and TRBJ2-3; no definite D call. Germline lookup yields CDR1 KGHDR and CDR2 SFDVKD. The CDR3 length is 14 residues.

A few counts support this clonotype. This sequence joins TRBV5-1 and TRBJ2-7; a possible D gene is TRBD2 (5 bases). V lost 5 bases, J lost 6 bases, and 12 bases lay in between. Germline V gene sequence: CDR1 SGHRS, CDR2 YFSETQ. The CDR3 runs 12 residues. The CDR3 is CASRRSEGEQYF. CDR3 coding DNA: TGCGCCAGCAGGCGTAGCGAAGGCGAGCAGTACTTC. Full variable domain (remainder filled in from reference TRBV5-1 and TRBJ2-7): KAGVTQTPRYLIKTRGQQVTLSCSPISGHRSVSWYQQTPGQGLQFLFEYFSETQRNKGNFPGRFSGRQFSNSRSEMNVSTLELGDSALYLCASRRSEGEQYFGPGTRLTVT.

This clonotype was counted at least ten times. J is TRBJ2-7 and V is TRBV20-1, with TRBD1 matching over 8 bases. CDR1 is DFQATT and CDR2 is SNEGSKA in the germline V gene (reference sequence). The CDR3 is 13 residues long. After removal of 5 bases from V and 5 bases from J, the junction contained 8 bases not matched to a gene. This CDR3 is CSAGTGLSHEQYF. CDR3 nucleotide sequence: TGCAGTGCTGGGACAGGCCTTAGCCACGAGCAGTACTTC.

This clonotype was counted at least ten times. This chain connects TRBV29-1 to TRBJ2-3, with 7 bases that match TRBD1. Trimming at V came to 8 bases and at J to 0 bases, leaving 5 bases not matched to a gene. CDR1 and CDR2 from the germline V gene are SQVTM and ANQGSEA. This CDR3 is 13 amino acids long. Here the CDR3 reads CSTGQLSTDTQYF. The DNA for the CDR3 is TGCAGCACGGGACAGCTTAGCACAGATACGCAGTATTTT.

This clonotype has ten or more counts. V is TRBV2 and J is TRBJ2-1, with D perhaps being TRBD1 or TRBD2 (6 bases each). The CDR3 has 15 amino acids. V lost 0 bases and J lost 4, with 10 bases in between. Germline values: CDR1 SNHLY, CDR2 FYNNEI. The CDR3 reads CASSEAGGPYNEQFF. CDR3 nucleotide sequence: TGTGCCAGCAGTGAAGCGGGGGGCCCTTACAATGAGCAGTTCTTC.

J is TRBJ2-2 and V is TRBV24-1, with TRBD2 identical over 7 bases. The CDR3 covers 15 residues. The germline V gene encodes CDR1 KGHDR and CDR2 SFDVKD. Trimming took 8 bases from V and 5 from J; bases not matched to a gene: 10. In DNA, the CDR3 is TGTGCCACCAATACGCGCGGGGAGGGGACCGGGGAGCTGTTTTTT. Translated, it gives CATNTRGEGTGELFF.

V gene TRBV12-3 or TRBV12-4 combines with J gene TRBJ2-1; TRBD2 matches at 14 bases. CDR3 length: 14 residues. After removal of 8 bases from V and 5 bases from J, the junction contained 2 bases not matched to a gene. Here the CDR3 DNA reads TGTGCCAGCGGGACTAGCGGGAGACACAATGAGCAGTTCTTC. Protein product: CASGTSGRHNEQFF.

This clonotype was counted ten times or more. The rearrangement uses TRBV10-1 and TRBJ2-1; TRBD1 matches at 10 bases. The V and J ends lost 4 bases and 3 bases, in that order; junction bases with no gene match: 6. The CDR3 has 16 amino acids. Looked up from germline, CDR1 is WNHNN and CDR2 is SYGVQD (reference sequence). CDR3 protein: CASSASDRGSYNEQFF. CDR3 bases: TGCGCCAGCAGTGCTTCGGACAGGGGGAGCTACAATGAGCAGTTCTTC.

This clonotype was counted many times. The chain is built from TRBV20-1 and TRBJ1-2; perhaps TRBD1 as D (6 bases). The germline V and J ends were trimmed by 5 bases and 5 bases, with 21 bases remaining between them. CDR1 and CDR2 from the germline V gene are DFQATT and SNEGSKA (reference sequence). The CDR3 covers 15 residues. CDR3 bases: TGCAGTGCTTATTCCGTCCGGGACAAAATATATGGCTACACCTTC. Translation: CSAYSVRDKIYGYTF.